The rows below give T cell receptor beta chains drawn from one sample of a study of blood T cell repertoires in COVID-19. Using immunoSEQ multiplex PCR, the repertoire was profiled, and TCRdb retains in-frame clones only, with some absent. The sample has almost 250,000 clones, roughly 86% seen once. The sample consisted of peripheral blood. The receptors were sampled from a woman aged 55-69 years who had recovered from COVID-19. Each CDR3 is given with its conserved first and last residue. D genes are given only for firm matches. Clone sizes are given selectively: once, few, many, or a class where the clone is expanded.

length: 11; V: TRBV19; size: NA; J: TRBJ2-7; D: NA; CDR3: CASRQGSEQYF; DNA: TGTGCCAGTAGACAAGGGAGCGAGCAGTACTTC
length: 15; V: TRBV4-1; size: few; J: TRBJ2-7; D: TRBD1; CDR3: CASKPGTGRVSEQYF; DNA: TGCGCCAGCAAGCCAGGGACAGGACGGGTCAGCGAGCAGTACTTC
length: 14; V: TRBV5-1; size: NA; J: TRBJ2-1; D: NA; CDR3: CASSLAGSPGEQFF; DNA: TGCGCCAGCAGCTTGGCGGGGTCCCCCGGTGAGCAGTTCTTC
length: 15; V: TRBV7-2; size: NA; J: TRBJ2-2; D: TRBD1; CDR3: CASSLRQGNTGELFF; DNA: TGTGCCAGCAGCCTCCGACAGGGTAACACCGGGGAGCTGTTTTTT
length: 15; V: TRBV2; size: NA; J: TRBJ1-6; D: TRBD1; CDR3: CASRLRTGDNSPLHF; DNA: TGTGCCAGCAGGCTCCGGACAGGGGATAATTCACCCCTCCACTTT
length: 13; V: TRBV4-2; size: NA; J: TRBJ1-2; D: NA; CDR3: CASSQDVGGGYTF; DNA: TGTGCCAGCAGCCAAGATGTCGGGGGGGGCTACACCTTC
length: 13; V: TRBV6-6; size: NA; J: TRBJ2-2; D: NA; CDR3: CASSLPEGGELFF; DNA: TGTGCCAGCAGTCTGCCCGAGGGCGGGGAGCTGTTTTTT
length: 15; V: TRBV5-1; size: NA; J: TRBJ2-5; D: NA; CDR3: CASSLGQGGGETQYF; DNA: TGCGCCAGCAGCCTTGGACAGGGCGGGGGAGAGACCCAGTACTTC
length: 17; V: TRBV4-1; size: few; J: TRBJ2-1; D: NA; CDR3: CASSQPLKVQRGNEQFF; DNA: TGCGCCAGCAGCCAACCATTAAAGGTACAAAGGGGCAATGAGCAGTTCTTC
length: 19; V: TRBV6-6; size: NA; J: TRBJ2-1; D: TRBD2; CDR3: CASSPVTLAGGRSLNEQFF; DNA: TGTGCCAGCAGTCCCGTTACACTAGCGGGGGGGCGGAGTCTCAATGAGCAGTTCTTC